The clone carrying this T cell receptor beta chain has just a few counts. What it binds is unknown. Germline values: CDR1 SNHLY, CDR2 FYNNEI. There are 15 residues in the CDR3. Trimming removed 3 bases from V and 0 bases from J, with 10 bases in between. Donors gave around 10 milliliters of peripheral blood apiece. A second 7 to 11 cycle PCR used barcoded and J-beta primers. TCRdb reprocessed the 5' RACE reads via MiXCR and lists one record per CDR3 protein. The table has some 760,000 distinct CDR3 sequences, 20% to 25% seen once. This specimen belongs to a study of blood T cells in healthy people across ages. Study-level findings and limits: Among T cells, TCR beta diversity per million cells dropped roughly linearly as age rose. Without sorted subsets, naive and antigen-experienced compartments could not be conclusively compared.

This sample also appeared in a second study, on T cells of mothers and their children.

This receptor was taken from a boy aged 5-17 years in good health. Material for sequencing was blood. The V gene is TRBV2, the J gene TRBJ2-3; TRBD1 is a possible D gene (6 bases). CDR3 residues: CASSDWGPSTDTQYF. The DNA for the CDR3 is TGTGCCAGCAGTGATTGGGGGCCTAGCACAGATACGCAGTATTTT.